This T cell receptor beta chain was retrieved from a study of CD8+ T cells in alopecia areata (dated by TCRdb to 2017 to 2018). Looking at the study overall: Treated patients were enrolled in an open-label pilot trial of oral tofacitinib, 5 to 10 mg twice daily, for moderate-to-severe alopecia areata. Patients stayed on tofacitinib for 6 to 18 months and then had 6 months of follow-up off drug so that delayed response and recurrence could be assessed. Disease severity in treated patients was measured with the SALT score, which quantifies the percentage of affected scalp surface area. High-throughput TCRbeta sequencing was used to examine T cell clonal expansion in alopecia areata in both the C3H/HeJ mouse model and human patients. In humans, TCRbeta sequencing was performed on scalp tissue and on sorted CD4+ and CD8+ peripheral blood T cells from healthy controls and from patients with patchy or totalis/universalis alopecia areata. Patients on tofacitinib were biopsied at baseline and after 4 and 24 weeks of treatment, and several of the patients also had a later scalp biopsy. Scalp clonality was compared across normal scalp (n=4), patchy alopecia areata scalp (n=8), and alopecia totalis/universalis scalp (n=8). RNA came from the PAXgene miRNA kit for fixed scalp, the miRNeasy kit for PBMCs, and the RNeasy kit for mouse skin. immunoSEQ multiplex PCR using 35 Vbeta forward primers and 13 Jbeta reverse primers was used to amplify TCRbeta CDR3 regions.

The germline V gene yields SGHTA for CDR1 and FQGNSA for CDR2. V sheds 5 bases and J sheds 5 bases, leaving 10 bases between their ends. The CDR3 numbers 13 residues from cysteine through phenylalanine. Only CDR3 DNA is held: 39 bases, read in frame from base 1. About this clone: Its antigen is still unknown. No much larger clonotype is one base removed from it; base qualities were not supplied.

Libraries were made using the immunoSEQ multiplex PCR assay. RNA was extracted from all samples and reverse transcribed into cDNA, which served as template for TCR sequencing. First-strand cDNA was synthesized using SuperScript III with a 2:1 mix of oligo-dT and random hexamers. A synthetic immune receptor repertoire was used to gauge amplification bias, and whatever bias remained was removed computationally. On the study's bioinformatics: Raw reads were preprocessed for error removal, and CDR3 was defined according to IMGT conventions as running from the conserved cysteine to phenylalanine. To get clonality, Shannon entropy was normalized by log2 of the number of productive unique TCRs and the result was subtracted from 1. Whether each scalp clone was CD4 or CD8 was inferred by checking scalp TCRbeta sequences against the CD4 and CD8 repertoires from sorted blood. In TCRdb, the immuneACCESS table is reduced to in-frame sequences with V and J assigned. These tables do not hold every clone; where another copy was compared, an unresolved V gene accounts for under half, and the others remain unexplained. D and trimming come from the DNA, and the V and J calls and clone size come from that table. The table for this sample lists about 210,000 clones; 66% of them were counted only once. The ten most abundant clones make up 1% to 1.5% of the sample.

The treatment or condition label of this sample denotes: oral pan-JAK inhibitor, 5-10 mg twice daily. From alopecia areata patients, peripheral blood was collected along with lesional scalp punch biopsies. PBMCs were isolated by density centrifugation and stained for CD3, CD4 and CD8, after which CD4+ and CD8+ T cells were sorted on a FACSAria. Beyond this particular receptor, the publication reports: Scalp TCR repertoire analysis is complicated because resident alphabeta T cells in normal human skin are also sequenced, whereas mouse skin is dominated by gammadelta T cells. Shared TCR sequences between patients were less evident than in mice, which may be partly attributable to HLA diversity in the patient population. Higher clonality and more expanded CD8+ clones were observed in lesional scalp than in normal scalp, particularly in alopecia totalis/universalis, a finding suggestive of antigenic drive. Because the treated cohort was small and had just a single nonresponder, larger studies are needed to establish links between baseline CD8+ expansion and response. During tofacitinib treatment, many expanded lesional clones stuck around in both scalp and blood, and this persistence may partly explain why relapse happens after treatment is stopped. With tofacitinib, both scalp clonality and the number of expanded CD8+ clones among the top 100 scalp clones went down significantly.

The rearrangement joined TRBV7-2 to TRBJ1-5, with the D gene uncertain. Sequencing used CD4+ T cells sorted from blood, obtained around week 44, from a patient treated with tofacitinib. This TCR was recovered from a human donor with alopecia areata. The bases are TGTGCCAGCAGCCGGCCGGATCATCAGCCCCAGCATTTT. This codes for CASSRPDHQPQHF.